The 5 T cell receptor beta chains reported below all come from one sample, sequenced in a study of shared clonotypes between healthy human individuals. The data were produced by immunoSEQ multiplex PCR, yet TCRdb's version contains in-frame clones alone and is incomplete. The sample includes over 2,000,000 clones, around 93% seen only once; the top ten take more than 1.5%. As defined, naive CD8 cells were CD45RO-negative and positively selected for CCR7, with terminally differentiated effector memory CD45RA+ cells excluded. The sequencing input was naive CD8+ T cells from PBMCs. The receptor source for this set is a man between 18 and 29 years old in good health. Some clones in this sample may be carry-over from other donors' samples.

This clone has only one observation. The rearrangement joins TRBV7-8 to TRBJ2-1; D ambiguous. This CDR3 contains 13 residues. CDR1 and CDR2 (germline): SGHVS, FQNEAQ. Between the trimmed V and J ends, which lost 5 bases and 4 bases, there was a span of 9 bases. The CDR3 region is CASSISSYNEQFF. For the CDR3, the DNA is TGTGCCAGCAGCATCAGTAGTTACAATGAGCAGTTCTTC.

This chain links TRBV6-1 with TRBJ2-7; weak D call: TRBD1 (6 bases). The CDR3 length is 13 residues. Trimming removed 6 bases from V and 3 bases from J, with 12 bases in between. Germline V gene lookup returns CDR1 MNHNS and CDR2 SASEGT. This chain's CDR3 is CASRAPDSYEQYF. CDR3 coding DNA: TGTGCCAGCAGGGCCCCGGACAGCTACGAGCAGTACTTC.

The V and J genes are TRBV25-1 and TRBJ2-5; D gene uncertain. Trimming removed 7 bases at V and 7 bases at J, with 13 bases between. The germline V gene encodes CDR1 MGHDK and CDR2 SYGVNS. This CDR3 spans 12 amino acids. The DNA of the CDR3 is TGTGCCAGCACGACGGCCAGTGGGACCCAGTACTTC. Translation gives CASTTASGTQYF.

The chain recombines TRBV5-1 with TRBJ2-2; 8 bases match TRBD2. Losses at the gene ends were 0 bases for V and 5 bases for J; bases not matched to a gene: 6. Per the germline V gene, CDR1 is SGHRS and CDR2 is YFSETQ. The CDR3 is 16 amino acids. The CDR3 spells CASSLALAGETGELFF. Written as DNA, the CDR3 is TGCGCCAGCAGCTTGGCTCTAGCGGGTGAAACCGGGGAGCTGTTTTTT.

The V call is TRBV19, the J call TRBJ1-5; maybe TRBD1 (5 bases). Germline V gene lookup returns CDR1 LNHDA and CDR2 SQIVND (reference sequence). Trimming stripped 3 bases from V and 0 bases from J, with 9 bases between. This CDR3 comprises 15 residues. CDR3 residues: CASSMGEYSNQPQHF. CDR3 bases: TGTGCCAGTAGTATGGGGGAGTATAGCAATCAGCCCCAGCATTTT.